This TCR beta chain was sequenced during a study of cytomegalovirus exposure and HLA in healthy donors. General study points: It was assumed in the presence/absence analyses that sequencing depth was roughly uniform across donors. Fewer N-insertions than the approximately 680-donor mean were reportedly shown by an Asian-associated ancestry cluster in a later analysis. Cytomegalovirus-associated status was assigned to 150 to 200 TCR beta chains.

Turning to this clone: Its antigen is undetermined.

This PCR relied on a set of 60 Vbeta primers and 13 Jbeta primers. Clones were sequenced by immunoSEQ multiplex PCR, and TCRdb holds only the in-frame ones, with some missing. The sample holds more than 90,000 clones, around four fifths seen once. The CDR3 length is 12 residues. Germline lookup yields CDR1 MGHDK and CDR2 SYGVNS. This receptor was identified in a man aged 40-50 years in good health and CMV-seropositive. This sequence joins TRBV25-1 and TRBJ1-4, with D uncertain. The specimen sequenced was PBMCs. The CDR3 DNA follows: TGTGCGGGTAGTAGCGGGGATGAAAAACTGTTTTTT. It specifies CAGSSGDEKLFF.